This T cell receptor (beta chain) was observed in a study of OX40 agonist ivuxolimab in advanced cancers. Study-wide results and limits: Circulating CD4+ and CD8+ T cells showed clonal expansion by week 6 at 0.1 to 3.0 mg/kg.

Clones were read by immunoSEQ multiplex PCR, and TCRdb kept only the in-frame ones, dropping some. The sample yields about 80,000 clones, approximately 84% seen once. The investigators sampled blood at baseline, at cycle 4 day 1, and at cycle 7 day 1. CDR3 size: 15 residues. V was pared by 8 bases and J by 0 bases, with 14 bases between. Germline assignment: CDR1 PRHDT and CDR2 FYEKMQ (reference sequence). On this clone: Its matching antigen is unknown.

The V gene is TRBV13, the J gene TRBJ2-1; no clear D gene. This specimen was CD4+ or CD8+ T cells sorted from blood, taken in a trial of the OX40 agonist ivuxolimab. The sequence derives from an adult with an advanced solid tumor such as melanoma, head and neck, liver or kidney cancer. The chain's CDR3 is CASGAVRDSYNEQFF. In DNA, the CDR3 is TGTGCCAGCGGCGCAGTAAGAGACTCCTACAATGAGCAGTTCTTC.